This TCR beta chain was recorded in a study of post-analysis software for immune sequencing data. Study-level background: In terms of disease course, relapsing-remitting, secondary progressive and progressive-relapsing multiple sclerosis were included. Study findings and constraints: Controls' normalized Chao1 diversity significantly exceeded that of multiple sclerosis patients.

cDNA libraries of TCR beta carried unique molecular identifiers. Some 500,000 cDNA molecules were recovered from an input of roughly 0.95 to 11 million T cells. One entry per CDR3 protein, called by TCRdb with MiXCR from the PCR reads. The sample yields 430,000 or so distinct CDR3 sequences, approximately 37% seen once. A remark on this clonotype: Its target is not known.

This TCR came from a girl under 10 years old with multiple sclerosis. Source material: blood.

As DNA, the CDR3 is TGTGCCAGCAGCTCCCTCGGACTAGCGGGAGGGCGAGAGCAGTACTTC. It yields the protein CASSSLGLAGGREQYF. The rearrangement joins TRBV7-2 to TRBJ2-7; 15 bases agree with TRBD2. Germline V CDR1 and CDR2: SGHTA, FQGNSA. V lost 4 bases, J lost 7 bases, and 8 bases stayed unmatched. This CDR3 is 16 amino acids long.